This TCR beta chain was sequenced in a study of early T cells in non-severe SARS-CoV-2 infection. On the study more broadly: Chains from this unsorted whole-blood bulk RNA could not be paired.

In this sample, this clonotype turned up many times. No antigen is known for it. Regarding the study as a whole: VDJdb matching favored anti-spike CD8 responses, missing private and CD4 specificities.

Unique molecular identifiers (one per individual cDNA molecule) were attached. Using its own MiXCR run on the 5' RACE reads, TCRdb lists one record per CDR3 protein. The data hold approximately 30,000 distinct CDR3 sequences, with 5.4% observed a single time. The CDR3 is 15 amino acids. The trim removed 6 bases at V and 0 bases at J, leaving 7 bases unmatched. Germline V gene lookup returns CDR1 DFQATT and CDR2 SNEGSKA (reference sequence). The TCR originated in an adult who was a healthcare worker with PCR-confirmed SARS-CoV-2 infection or an uninfected control (not recorded which). What was sequenced was whole blood. The chain uses TRBV20-1 and TRBJ1-5; 8 bases match TRBD1. DNA for the CDR3: TGCAGTGCCCAGGGGGCAGGCTATAGCAATCAGCCCCAGCATTTT. It yields the protein CSAQGAGYSNQPQHF.